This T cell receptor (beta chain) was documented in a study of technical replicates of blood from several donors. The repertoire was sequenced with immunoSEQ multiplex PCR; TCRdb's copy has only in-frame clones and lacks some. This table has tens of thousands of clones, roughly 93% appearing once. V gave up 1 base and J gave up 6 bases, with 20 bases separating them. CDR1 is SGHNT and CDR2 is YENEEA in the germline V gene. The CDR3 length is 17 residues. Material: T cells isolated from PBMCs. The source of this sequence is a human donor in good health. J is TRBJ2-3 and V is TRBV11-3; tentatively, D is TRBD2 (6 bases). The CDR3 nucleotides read TGTGCCAGCAGCTTAGGGTTAGGCGGGGTTCTTTCGGATACGCAGTATTTT. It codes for CASSLGLGGVLSDTQYF.